This TCR beta chain comes out of a study of shared clonotypes between healthy human individuals. Deletions cut 5 bases from V and 4 bases from J, with 17 bases between. There are 16 residues in the CDR3. From germline, CDR1 is MNHEY and CDR2 SMNVEV (reference sequence). Clones were read by immunoSEQ multiplex PCR, and TCRdb kept only the in-frame ones, dropping some. The top ten clones hold 0.32% of a sample with hundreds of thousands of clones, 95% to 97% of them seen once. CD8 memory cells included CD45RO+ cells plus CCR7-negative CD45RA+ TemRA cells. This clone was observed once. The chain couples TRBV27 to TRBJ1-4, with D perhaps matching TRBD1 (6 bases). The clonotype was recovered from a man aged 25 to 45 in good health. The specimen was memory CD8+ T cells sorted from blood. Subset defined: CD45RO+ cells pooled with CCR7-negative TemRA cells. CDR3 nucleotides: TGTGCCAGCAGTGGTCTACGGGGGCTTGGTAATGAAAAACTGTTTTTT. Its translation is CASSGLRGLGNEKLFF.